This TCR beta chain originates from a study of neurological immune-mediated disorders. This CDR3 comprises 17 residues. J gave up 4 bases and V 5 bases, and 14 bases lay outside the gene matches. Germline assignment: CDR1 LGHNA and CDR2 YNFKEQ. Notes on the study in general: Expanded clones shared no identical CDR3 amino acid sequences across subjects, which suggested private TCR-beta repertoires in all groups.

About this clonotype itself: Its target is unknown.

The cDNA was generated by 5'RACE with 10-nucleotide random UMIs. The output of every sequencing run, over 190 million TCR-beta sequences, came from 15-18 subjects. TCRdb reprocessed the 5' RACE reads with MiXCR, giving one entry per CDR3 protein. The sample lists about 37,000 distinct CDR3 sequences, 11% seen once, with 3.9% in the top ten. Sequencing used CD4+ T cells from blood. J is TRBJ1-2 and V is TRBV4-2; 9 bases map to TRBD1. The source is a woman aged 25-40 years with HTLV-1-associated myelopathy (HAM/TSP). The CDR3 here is CASSKSPMDRGSYGYTF. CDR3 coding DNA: TGTGCCAGCAGCAAATCTCCAATGGACAGGGGCAGCTATGGCTACACCTTC.